These 2 T cell receptor beta chains were all obtained from the same sample, sequenced in a study of blood T cells in healthy people across ages. The use of a sample-barcoded 5' primer and a J-beta primer mix characterized a second PCR of roughly 6 to 11 cycles. TCRdb independently ran MiXCR on the 5' RACE reads; one entry per CDR3 protein. Altogether over a million distinct CDR3 sequences are present, under 55% being singletons, with the ten largest covering over 15%. Specimen: blood. The source is a woman in her sixties in good health.

The count of this clonotype is one. This chain links TRBV4-2 with TRBJ2-7; TRBD1 is a possible D gene (5 bases). In germline, CDR1 is LGHNA, CDR2 YNFKEQ. The CDR3 is 13 residues long. The V gene lost 0 bases and the J gene lost 5 bases, with 8 bases spanning the gap. The CDR3 DNA is TGTGCCAGCAGCCAAGATGCAGGGAACGAGCAGTACGTC. Residues: CASSQDAGNEQYV.

The V and J genes are TRBV7-2 and TRBJ2-3; perhaps TRBD1 as D (6 bases). V was cut by 5 bases and J by 6 bases, with 12 bases left in between. Germline V lookup: CDR1 SGHTA, CDR2 FQGNSA. This CDR3 is 13 amino acids long. The CDR3 sequence is CASSVTGSDTQYF. CDR3 nucleotides: TGTGCCAGCAGCGTAACAGGGTCCGATACGCAGTATTTT.